This TCR beta chain emerged from a study of post-analysis software for immune sequencing data. The wider study: The study covered relapsing-remitting, secondary progressive and progressive-relapsing courses of multiple sclerosis. Study-wide results and limits: Same-batch preparations were strongly co-clustered by F measure. Controls showed lower frequencies than patients for five TRBV segments, and TRBV5-6, TRBV5-1 and TRBV20-1 were among these. Comparison with controls showed significantly lower normalized Chao1 diversity in multiple sclerosis patients.

Researchers reported that TCR beta cDNA libraries carried unique molecular identifiers. Each batch of about 0.9 to 10 million T cells produced roughly 0.5 million cDNA molecules. TCRdb re-analysed the PCR reads in MiXCR, keeping a single row per CDR3 protein. The table includes fewer than 600,000 distinct CDR3 sequences, roughly 46% detected once. Worth noting for this clonotype: Antigen specificity is unknown.

The CDR3 is 15 amino acids. The V segment lost 0 bases and the J segment 4 bases; nucleotides outside the gene matches: 4. Germline V gene data show CDR1 as SGHRS and CDR2 as YFSETQ. Material for sequencing was blood. The receptor comes from a girl between 10 and 17 years old with multiple sclerosis. The V gene is TRBV5-1, the J gene TRBJ2-1, with 7 bases that match TRBD2. CDR3 nucleotide sequence: TGCGCCAGCAGCTTGGATGGACTAGGTTACAATGAGCAGTTCTTC. Its protein product is CASSLDGLGYNEQFF.